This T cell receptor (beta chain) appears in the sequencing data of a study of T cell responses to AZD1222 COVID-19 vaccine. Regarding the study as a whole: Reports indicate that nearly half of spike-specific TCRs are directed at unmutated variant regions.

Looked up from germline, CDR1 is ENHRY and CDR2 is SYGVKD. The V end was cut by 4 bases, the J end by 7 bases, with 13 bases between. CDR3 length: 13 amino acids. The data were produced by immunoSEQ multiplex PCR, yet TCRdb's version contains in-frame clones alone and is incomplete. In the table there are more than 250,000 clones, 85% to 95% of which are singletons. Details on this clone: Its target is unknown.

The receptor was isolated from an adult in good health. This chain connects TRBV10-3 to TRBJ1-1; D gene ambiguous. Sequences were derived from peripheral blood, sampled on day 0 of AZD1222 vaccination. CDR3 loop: CAISGSYDNEAFF. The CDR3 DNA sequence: TGTGCCATCAGTGGTTCATACGACAATGAAGCTTTCTTT.